This T cell receptor beta chain was sequenced during a study of T-cell reconstitution after alpha-beta-depleted transplantation in children. It was with unique molecular identifiers that the TCRbeta library was prepared. TCRdb processed the PCR reads anew with MiXCR; each CDR3 protein has one entry. The sample includes approximately 400,000 distinct CDR3 sequences, 11% seen only once; the top ten take about 5%. V lost 6 bases and J lost 6; bases outside the gene matches: 3. Germline loops: CDR1 DFQATT, CDR2 SNEGSKA (reference sequence). This CDR3 spans 11 amino acids. Sequencing was performed on PBMCs from the stem cell graft donor, taken from the stem cell graft. This chain uses TRBV20-1 with TRBJ1-1; 8 positions match TRBD1. This receptor was taken from a human donor who donated a stem cell graft to a child with acute myeloid leukemia. CDR3 residues: CSALTGAEAFF. The CDR3 DNA sequence: TGCAGTGCACTGACAGGGGCTGAAGCTTTCTTT.